Given below is one T cell receptor (beta chain) in context. This sample was taken from a study of OX40 agonist ivuxolimab in advanced cancers. The data were produced by immunoSEQ multiplex PCR, yet TCRdb's version contains in-frame clones alone and is incomplete. Of 60,000 to 70,000 clones in the sample, approximately 85% were seen once. The TCR was taken from an adult with an advanced solid tumor such as melanoma, head and neck, liver or kidney cancer. Sequencing used CD4+ or CD8+ T cells sorted from blood, obtained in a trial of the OX40 agonist ivuxolimab.

CDR3 in amino acids: CASRPSGSLSTDTQYF. The CDR3 nucleotides are TGTGCCAGCAGACCTAGCGGGAGTCTTTCGACAGATACGCAGTATTTT. The rearrangement uses TRBV11-2 and TRBJ2-3, with TRBD2 matching over 10 bases. The V and J ends lost 6 bases and 3 bases, in that order; junction bases with no gene match: 9. CDR1 is SGHAT, CDR2 FQNNGV, per germline. This CDR3 has 16 residues. The whole variable domain, remainder taken from reference TRBV11-2 and TRBJ2-3, is EAGVAQSPRYKIIEKRQSVAFWCNPISGHATLYWYQQILGQGPKLLIQFQNNGVVDDSQLPKDRFSAERLKGVDSTLKIQPAKLEDSAVYLCASRPSGSLSTDTQYFGPGTRLTVL.